Listed below are T cell receptor beta chains from one sample, sequenced in a study of blood T cells in healthy people across ages. TCRdb re-derived calls from the 5' RACE reads in MiXCR, one entry per CDR3 protein. The table lists around 1,000,000 distinct CDR3 sequences, more than 30% of them singletons. The sample was blood. The source of these receptors is a man aged 18 to 29 in good health. The CDR3 runs from the conserved cysteine through the conserved F or W. Each record gives: clone size, V gene, J gene, D gene, CDR3 DNA, CDR3 protein. A D gene is named only where the DNA matches it firmly. A clone size is listed for some rows: how often the clone was seen (once, few, many), or a class if it is expanded.

NA	TRBV7-9	TRBJ2-2	NA	TGTGCCGGACCCAAGAAGACCGGGGAGCTGTTTTTT	CAGPKKTGELFF
NA	TRBV5-5	TRBJ2-1	NA	TGTGCCAGCAGCTTTAGCTGGCCCTTAGTCAATGAGCAGTTCTTC	CASSFSWPLVNEQFF
NA	TRBV14	TRBJ2-5	TRBD2	TGTGCCAGCAGACGGTCGGGACTAGCGGGGTTACAAGAGACCCAGTACTTC	CASRRSGLAGLQETQYF
NA	TRBV5-1	TRBJ1-2	NA	TGCGCCAGCAGCGCCACCCTGGACAGTAACTATGGCTACACCTTC	CASSATLDSNYGYTF
few	TRBV20-1	TRBJ1-1	TRBD1	TGCAGTGCTACGCGGGACAGCCAATTGAACACTGAAGCTTTCTTT	CSATRDSQLNTEAFF
NA	TRBV19	TRBJ2-7	NA	TGTGCCAGTAGTATAGGAGAGTCCTACGAGCAGTACTTC	CASSIGESYEQYF
NA	TRBV20-1	TRBJ2-5	NA	TGCAGTGCTAGAGGACTCTCAGGGTATGAGCAGTACTTC	CSARGLSGYEQYF
many	TRBV13	TRBJ1-2	NA	TGTGCCAGCAGCTCGGACGGGCCTAATGGCTACACCTTC	CASSSDGPNGYTF
NA	TRBV6-1	TRBJ2-7	TRBD1	TGTGCCAGCGTTTACGACAGGGGCTCCTACGAGCAGTACTTC	CASVYDRGSYEQYF
NA	TRBV20-1	TRBJ1-6	NA	TGCAGTGCTAGATTGGACGCCGGATCGTATAATTCACCCCTCCACTTT	CSARLDAGSYNSPLHF
NA	TRBV28	TRBJ1-1	TRBD1	TGTGCCAGCACCCGGGCAGGGGGAAATACTGAAGCTTTCTTT	CASTRAGGNTEAFF
few	TRBV4-2	TRBJ2-4	NA	TGTGCCAGCAGCCAGGCGGAGGGAAACATTCAGTACTTC	CASSQAEGNIQYF
NA	TRBV30	TRBJ1-1	TRBD1	TGTGCCTGGAAGGGCAGGGGGCGCGTGGACACTGAAGCTTTCTTT	CAWKGRGRVDTEAFF
NA	TRBV5-4	TRBJ2-3	TRBD1	TGTGCCAGCAGCTTCTTCCGTGGACAGGGCACAGATACGCAGTATTTT	CASSFFRGQGTDTQYF
NA	TRBV4-2	TRBJ1-3	NA	TGTGCCAGCACCGACTGGTTCTCTGGAAACACCATATATTTT	CASTDWFSGNTIYF
many	TRBV7-2	TRBJ1-1	NA	TGTGCCAGCAGCCCACAGGGTTCCTCCCCTGAAGCTTTCTTT	CASSPQGSSPEAFF
many	TRBV29-1	TRBJ1-2	NA	TGCAGCGTAAGGTCTAACTATGGCTACACCTTC	CSVRSNYGYTF
NA	TRBV7-2	TRBJ1-5	NA	TGTGCCAGCAGCTTAGGACTGGACGATCAGCCCCAGCATTTT	CASSLGLDDQPQHF
NA	TRBV12-3/TRBV12-4	TRBJ2-3	NA	TGTGCCAGCAGTCCTACAGGTATGCATGGAGATATGCAGTATTTT	CASSPTGMHGDMQYF
NA	TRBV5-1	TRBJ2-5	NA	TGCGCCAGCAGCTTGGGGGACTTCAAAGAGACCCAGTACTTC	CASSLGDFKETQYF
NA	TRBV10-3	TRBJ2-3	TRBD1	TGTGCCATTAGGGACAGGGGACGCACAGATACGCAGTATTTT	CAIRDRGRTDTQYF
few	TRBV6-2/TRBV6-3	TRBJ2-2	NA	TGTGCCAACCTAGAGGACGCCGGCACCGGGGAGCTGTTTTTT	CANLEDAGTGELFF
once	TRBV5-5	TRBJ2-5	NA	TGTGCCAGCAGCTGGGGGACTTCACAAGAGACCCAGTACTTC	CASSWGTSQETQYF
many	TRBV29-1	TRBJ1-2	TRBD1	TGCATCGCGGGACAGGGGAATGGCTACACCTTC	CIAGQGNGYTF
many	TRBV4-3	TRBJ2-5	NA	TGCGCCAGCAGCCAAGGGCTGGTGAAAGAGACCCAGTACTTC	CASSQGLVKETQYF